This T cell receptor beta chain was captured in a study of siplizumab effects on memory and regulatory T cells. Study-level points and caveats: No naive or memory phenotype could be assigned to roughly 75-96% of proliferating clones. Whether proliferating Tregs in siplizumab cultures suppress was not functionally confirmed. Sequences that were alloreactive and traceable to unstimulated CD4+ memory cells were significantly reduced by siplizumab.

On this clone: Its specificity is unknown.

The germline V gene has CDR1 GTSNPN and CDR2 SVGIG (reference sequence). The CDR3 has 13 amino acids. V was pared by 5 bases and J by 7 bases, with 15 bases between. Assays captured roughly 9.3 x 10^4 TCR templates per sample. Profiling relied on immunoSEQ multiplex PCR, and the TCRdb table lists in-frame clones only, not all of them. The profile covers 70,000 or so clones, with over 70% appearing a single time and approximately 1.7% taken by the ten largest. The receptor was derived from a human donor in good health. Input material: Tregs sorted from blood. The chain uses TRBV30 and TRBJ2-1; D not resolved. CDR3 sequence (DNA): TGTGCCTGGTATCGGACGGAGAGTAATGAGCAGTTCTTC. Protein: CAWYRTESNEQFF.